These T cell receptor beta chains were read from a single sample in a study of cytomegalovirus exposure and HLA in healthy donors. Sequencing was performed with immunoSEQ multiplex PCR; in TCRdb, only in-frame clones are kept and a portion is missing. The top ten hold around 1.3% of the sample, which has under 140,000 clones, 60% to 85% seen once. Sequencing input: PBMCs. All receptors come from a woman aged 30 to 39 in good health and CMV-seronegative. Each CDR3 is given with its conserved first and last residue. The order of the fields is V gene, J gene, clone size, D gene, CDR3 length, CDR3 DNA, CDR3 protein. D genes are given only for firm matches. Size tells how often a clone was seen (once, few, many) or the class of an expanded clone, and some rows leave it out.

V: TRBV30
J: TRBJ2-7
size: -
D: -
length: 13
DNA: TGTGCCTGGAGTGTACAGGTCGGCTACGAGCAGTACTTC
CDR3: CAWSVQVGYEQYF

V: TRBV4-3
J: TRBJ1-1
size: -
D: -
length: 13
DNA: TGCGCCAGCAGCCAAGATGAGGGAGGTGAAGCTTTCTTT
CDR3: CASSQDEGGEAFF

V: TRBV4-3
J: TRBJ2-2
size: -
D: -
length: 18
DNA: TGCGCCAGCAGCCAAGACAGGGTATCCGCGAGATGGACCGGGGAGCTGTTTTTT
CDR3: CASSQDRVSARWTGELFF

V: TRBV7-8
J: TRBJ1-1
size: -
D: -
length: 14
DNA: TGTGCCAGCAGTGTAGGCCGGAGGAACACTGAAGCTTTCTTT
CDR3: CASSVGRRNTEAFF

V: TRBV5-1
J: TRBJ1-2
size: once
D: -
length: 15
DNA: TGCGCCAGCAGCCCAACAGCCACCTCTAACTATGGCTACACCTTC
CDR3: CASSPTATSNYGYTF

V: TRBV11-1
J: TRBJ1-1
size: few
D: TRBD1
length: 15
DNA: TGTGCCAGCAGCTTAACCGGGACAGGGAAAGGTGAAGCTTTCTTT
CDR3: CASSLTGTGKGEAFF

V: TRBV5-4
J: TRBJ2-1
size: -
D: TRBD1
length: 15
DNA: TGTGCCAGCAGCTTAGGGACAGGGTTTCACAATGAGCAGTTCTTC
CDR3: CASSLGTGFHNEQFF

V: TRBV13
J: TRBJ2-3
size: once
D: TRBD2
length: 16
DNA: TGTGCCAGCCTGTCTAGCGGGGGGTGGGGCACAGATACGCAGTATTTT
CDR3: CASLSSGGWGTDTQYF

V: TRBV27
J: TRBJ2-2
size: -
D: TRBD1
length: 14
DNA: TGTGCCAGCAGTCACCAGGGGGCGGGCGGGGAGCTGTTTTTT
CDR3: CASSHQGAGGELFF

V: TRBV7-9
J: TRBJ2-3
size: -
D: -
length: 17
DNA: TGTGCCAGCAGCGACCCGAAGACACTGGCCCTCACAGATACGCAGTATTTT
CDR3: CASSDPKTLALTDTQYF

V: TRBV30
J: TRBJ2-3
size: -
D: TRBD1
length: 17
DNA: TGTGCCTGGGATGACATCCTGGGGGACAGCTCTTCAGATACGCAGTATTTT
CDR3: CAWDDILGDSSSDTQYF

V: TRBV6-5
J: TRBJ1-2
size: few
D: -
length: 16
DNA: TGTGCCAGCAGTTACGGGCGACAGAAACTAAACTATGGCTACACCTTC
CDR3: CASSYGRQKLNYGYTF

V: TRBV7-6
J: TRBJ1-1
size: -
D: -
length: 17
DNA: TGTGCCAGCAGCTTAGCTGGTCAGGGTACTCCAAACACTGAAGCTTTCTTT
CDR3: CASSLAGQGTPNTEAFF

V: TRBV7-2
J: TRBJ2-2
size: -
D: -
length: 15
DNA: TGTGCCAGCAGCTGGACACAGACGAACACCGGGGAGCTGTTTTTT
CDR3: CASSWTQTNTGELFF

V: TRBV25-1
J: TRBJ1-2
size: -
D: -
length: 15
DNA: TGTGCCAGCAGTGCCCCGGACAGACCTAACTATGGCTACACCTTC
CDR3: CASSAPDRPNYGYTF

V: TRBV30
J: TRBJ2-5
size: -
D: TRBD2
length: 17
DNA: TGTGCCTGGAGTCTAGCGGGCCTAAGCCGGGTTAAAGAGACCCAGTACTTC
CDR3: CAWSLAGLSRVKETQYF

V: TRBV6-6
J: TRBJ2-1
size: once
D: TRBD1
length: 15
DNA: TGTGCCAGCAGTTACTCAGGACAGGGGGGGTTTGAGCAGTTCTTC
CDR3: CASSYSGQGGFEQFF

V: TRBV18
J: TRBJ2-5
size: -
D: -
length: 14
DNA: TGTGCCAGCTCACCAGGACAAATGGAAGAGACCCAGTACTTC
CDR3: CASSPGQMEETQYF

V: TRBV6-5
J: TRBJ1-4
size: -
D: -
length: 14
DNA: TGTGCCAGCAGTTACTCCACAACTAATGAAAAACTGTTTTTT
CDR3: CASSYSTTNEKLFF

V: TRBV19
J: TRBJ2-1
size: -
D: -
length: 15
DNA: TGTGCCAGTAGTCCAAACCTCGGTGCCTACAATGAGCAGTTCTTC
CDR3: CASSPNLGAYNEQFF

V: TRBV6-5
J: TRBJ1-4
size: -
D: TRBD1
length: 14
DNA: TGTGCCAGCAGCCGGGACAGGGGCTTAGAAAAACTGTTTTTT
CDR3: CASSRDRGLEKLFF

V: TRBV6-5
J: TRBJ1-2
size: -
D: -
length: 15
DNA: TGTGCCAGCAGTTACTCGACAGTGGGAAGCTATGGCTACACCTTC
CDR3: CASSYSTVGSYGYTF

V: TRBV18
J: TRBJ2-1
size: -
D: -
length: 14
DNA: TGTGCCAGCTCACCAAGGCAGACTTACAATGAGCAGTTCTTC
CDR3: CASSPRQTYNEQFF

V: TRBV13
J: TRBJ2-7
size: -
D: TRBD2
length: 14
DNA: TGTGCCAGCAGCTTTAGCGGGAGACCCTACGAGCAGTACTTC
CDR3: CASSFSGRPYEQYF

V: TRBV2
J: TRBJ2-3
size: few
D: -
length: 13
DNA: TGTGCCAGCAACCGCGAGCGTGCAGATACGCAGTATTTT
CDR3: CASNRERADTQYF

V: TRBV4-3
J: TRBJ1-1
size: -
D: -
length: 14
DNA: TGCGCCAGCAGCCAAGATCGGGAGAACACTGAAGCTTTCTTT
CDR3: CASSQDRENTEAFF

V: TRBV7-9
J: TRBJ1-4
size: -
D: TRBD1
length: 15
DNA: TGTGCCAGCAGCTTAGGAGGGACAGGGTATGAAAAACTGTTTTTT
CDR3: CASSLGGTGYEKLFF

V: TRBV7-8
J: TRBJ1-1
size: -
D: TRBD1
length: 15
DNA: TGTGCCAGCAGCTTACTCCGTCAGGGGGCTAGTGAAGCTTTCTTT
CDR3: CASSLLRQGASEAFF

V: TRBV18
J: TRBJ1-2
size: -
D: -
length: 13
DNA: TGTGCCAGCTCACCTGGGACATTTGATGGCTACACCTTC
CDR3: CASSPGTFDGYTF

V: TRBV28
J: TRBJ2-7
size: -
D: TRBD1
length: 12
DNA: TGTGCCAGCAGGACAGGGAATTACGAGCAGTACTTC
CDR3: CASRTGNYEQYF

V: TRBV4-3
J: TRBJ1-5
size: -
D: -
length: 18
DNA: TGCGCCAGCAGCCAAGAATTGGGGGGAAGGGATAGCAATCAGCCCCAGCATTTT
CDR3: CASSQELGGRDSNQPQHF

V: TRBV28
J: TRBJ1-6
size: -
D: -
length: 14
DNA: TGTGCCAGCAGCGAAGGACAGACTAATTCACCCCTCCACTTT
CDR3: CASSEGQTNSPLHF

V: TRBV7-9
J: TRBJ2-7
size: few
D: TRBD2
length: 12
DNA: TGTGCCAGCAGCTCTAGCGGGGCCGAGCAGTACTTC
CDR3: CASSSSGAEQYF

V: TRBV7-2
J: TRBJ2-2
size: -
D: TRBD2
length: 16
DNA: TGTGCCAGCAGCTTAGCAGGGACTAGCGGGAAGGGGGAGCTGTTTTTT
CDR3: CASSLAGTSGKGELFF

V: TRBV29-1
J: TRBJ2-1
size: -
D: TRBD1
length: 13
DNA: TGCAGCGTGGACGGGACAGGGTACAATGAGCAGTTCTTC
CDR3: CSVDGTGYNEQFF

V: TRBV10-3
J: TRBJ1-5
size: -
D: -
length: 16
DNA: TGTGCCATCAGTGAGTCGAGGGAGTATAGCAATCAGCCCCAGCATTTT
CDR3: CAISESREYSNQPQHF

V: TRBV4-1
J: TRBJ1-5
size: -
D: -
length: 19
DNA: TGCGCCAGCAGCCAAGTGGCGGGTCCCGGGGTCTGGAGCAATCAGCCCCAGCATTTT
CDR3: CASSQVAGPGVWSNQPQHF

V: TRBV7-2
J: TRBJ1-5
size: -
D: -
length: 15
DNA: TGTGCCAGCAGCTTAGACCGGAGGCGGGGGGAGCCCCAGCATTTT
CDR3: CASSLDRRRGEPQHF

V: TRBV14
J: TRBJ1-4
size: once
D: TRBD1
length: 17
DNA: TGTGCCAGCAGCCAAGCGCGTAGACAGGGAACTAATGAAAAACTGTTTTTT
CDR3: CASSQARRQGTNEKLFF

V: TRBV7-8
J: TRBJ2-7
size: few
D: TRBD2
length: 19
DNA: TGTGCCAGCAGCTCCACCCGGACTAGCGGGAGGGCCTCCAACTACGAGCAGTACTTC
CDR3: CASSSTRTSGRASNYEQYF

V: TRBV10-2
J: TRBJ1-4
size: -
D: -
length: 16
DNA: TGCGCCAGCAGTGATGATGGGGAGGGCCTTAATGAAAAACTGTTTTTT
CDR3: CASSDDGEGLNEKLFF

V: TRBV20-1
J: TRBJ2-1
size: -
D: TRBD1
length: 11
DNA: TGCAGTGCGCCGACAGGGTATGAGCAGTTCTTC
CDR3: CSAPTGYEQFF

V: TRBV5-5
J: TRBJ2-3
size: few
D: -
length: 16
DNA: TGTGCCAGCAGCCGCCTTCAGGGGCAGGGAGTCAGTACGCAGTATTTT
CDR3: CASSRLQGQGVSTQYF

V: TRBV28
J: TRBJ1-5
size: -
D: TRBD1
length: 14
DNA: TGTGCCAGCAGTTCTGACAGGGCCTCACAGCCCCAGCATTTT
CDR3: CASSSDRASQPQHF

V: TRBV28
J: TRBJ1-1
size: -
D: -
length: 13
DNA: TGTGCCAGCAGTCAGCCAAAGGTCGGGTTGGCTTTCTTT
CDR3: CASSQPKVGLAFF

V: TRBV6-6
J: TRBJ2-5
size: -
D: TRBD1
length: 15
DNA: TGTGCCAGCAGCCTTGGGACAGGGGGCCCAGAGACCCAGTACTTC
CDR3: CASSLGTGGPETQYF

V: TRBV30
J: TRBJ1-1
size: -
D: TRBD1
length: 15
DNA: TGTGCCGGAACCGGGACAGGAAACATGAGCACTGAAGCTTTCTTT
CDR3: CAGTGTGNMSTEAFF

V: TRBV7-3
J: TRBJ2-5
size: -
D: -
length: 12
DNA: TGTGCCAGCAGCTACCTATCAGGGACCCAGTACTTC
CDR3: CASSYLSGTQYF

V: TRBV30
J: TRBJ1-2
size: few
D: TRBD1
length: 13
DNA: TGTGCCTGGAGGGATCCGTACAGGGGCGGCTACACCTTC
CDR3: CAWRDPYRGGYTF

V: TRBV15
J: TRBJ2-5
size: once
D: TRBD2
length: 14
DNA: TGTGCCACCAGCAGTATGGCGGGGGGGGAGACCCAGTACTTC
CDR3: CATSSMAGGETQYF